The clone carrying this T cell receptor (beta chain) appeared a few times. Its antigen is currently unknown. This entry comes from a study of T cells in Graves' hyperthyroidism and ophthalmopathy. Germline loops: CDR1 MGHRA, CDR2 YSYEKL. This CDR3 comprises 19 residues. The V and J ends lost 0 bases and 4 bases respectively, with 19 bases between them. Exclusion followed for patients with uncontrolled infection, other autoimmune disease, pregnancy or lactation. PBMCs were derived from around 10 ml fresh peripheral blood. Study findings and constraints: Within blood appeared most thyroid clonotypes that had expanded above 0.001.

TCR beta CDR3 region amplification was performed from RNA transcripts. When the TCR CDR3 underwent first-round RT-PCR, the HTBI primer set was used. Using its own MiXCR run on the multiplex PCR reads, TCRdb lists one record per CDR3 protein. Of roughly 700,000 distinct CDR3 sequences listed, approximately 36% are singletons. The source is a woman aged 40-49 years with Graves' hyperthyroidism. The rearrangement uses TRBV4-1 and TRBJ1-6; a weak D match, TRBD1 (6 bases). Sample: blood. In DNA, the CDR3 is TGCGCCAGCAGCCAAGAGGTGCAGGGGCGACCCAATTATAATTCACCCCTCCACTTT. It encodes CASSQEVQGRPNYNSPLHF.